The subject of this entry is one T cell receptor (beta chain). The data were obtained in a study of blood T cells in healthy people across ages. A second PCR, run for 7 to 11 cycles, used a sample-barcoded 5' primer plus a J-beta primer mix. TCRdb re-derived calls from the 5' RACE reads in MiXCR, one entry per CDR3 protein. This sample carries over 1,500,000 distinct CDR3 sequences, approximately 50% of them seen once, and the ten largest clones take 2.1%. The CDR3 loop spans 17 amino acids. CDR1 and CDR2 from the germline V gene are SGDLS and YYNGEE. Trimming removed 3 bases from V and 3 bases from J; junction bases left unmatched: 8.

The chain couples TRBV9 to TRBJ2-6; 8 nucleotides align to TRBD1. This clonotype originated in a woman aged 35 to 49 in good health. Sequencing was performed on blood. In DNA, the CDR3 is TGTGCCAGCAGCGGCACAGGGGGAGTTGGTGGGGCCAACGTCCTGACTTTC. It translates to CASSGTGGVGGANVLTF. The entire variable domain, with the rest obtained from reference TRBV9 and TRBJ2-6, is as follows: DSGVTQTPKHLITATGQRVTLRCSPRSGDLSVYWYQQSLDQGLQFLIQYYNGEERAKGNILERFSAQQFPDLHSELNLSSLELGDSALYFCASSGTGGVGGANVLTFGAGSRLTVL.